This T cell receptor beta chain was sequenced during a study of blood T cells in healthy people across ages. The draw of peripheral blood yielded around 9.6 milliliters from each donor. This clonotype was seen only a few times. Combining a sample-barcoded 5' primer with a J-beta primer mix, a second PCR ran for roughly 7 to 11 cycles. TCRdb called the 5' RACE reads again in MiXCR, with one record for every CDR3 protein. The sample shows around 1,500,000 distinct CDR3 sequences, approximately 28% of them seen only once. The TCR sequence derives from a woman aged 25 to 45 in good health. Source material: blood.

CDR3 region: CASSLGGAQDLYGYTF. CDR3 in DNA: TGTGCCAGCAGCTTAGGGGGGGCGCAGGACCTCTATGGCTACACCTTC. The chain couples TRBV7-2 to TRBJ1-2; maybe TRBD1 (6 bases). V lost 1 base, J lost 4 bases, and 16 bases lay in between. This CDR3 region has 16 residues. Germline assignment: CDR1 SGHTA and CDR2 FQGNSA.